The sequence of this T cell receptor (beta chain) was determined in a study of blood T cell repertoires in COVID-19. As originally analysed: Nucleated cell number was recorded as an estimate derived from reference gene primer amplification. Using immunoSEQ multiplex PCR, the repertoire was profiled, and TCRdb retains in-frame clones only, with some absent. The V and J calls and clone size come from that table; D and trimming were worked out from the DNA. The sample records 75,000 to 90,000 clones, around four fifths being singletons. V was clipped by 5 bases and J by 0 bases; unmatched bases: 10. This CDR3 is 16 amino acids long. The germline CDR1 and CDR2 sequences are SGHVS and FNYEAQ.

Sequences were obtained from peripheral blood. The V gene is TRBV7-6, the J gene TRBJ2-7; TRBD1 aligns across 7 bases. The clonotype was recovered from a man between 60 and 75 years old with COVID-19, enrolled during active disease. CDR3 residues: CASSPQTGTSSYEQYF. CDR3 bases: TGTGCCAGCAGCCCCCAGACAGGGACAAGCTCCTACGAGCAGTACTTC.